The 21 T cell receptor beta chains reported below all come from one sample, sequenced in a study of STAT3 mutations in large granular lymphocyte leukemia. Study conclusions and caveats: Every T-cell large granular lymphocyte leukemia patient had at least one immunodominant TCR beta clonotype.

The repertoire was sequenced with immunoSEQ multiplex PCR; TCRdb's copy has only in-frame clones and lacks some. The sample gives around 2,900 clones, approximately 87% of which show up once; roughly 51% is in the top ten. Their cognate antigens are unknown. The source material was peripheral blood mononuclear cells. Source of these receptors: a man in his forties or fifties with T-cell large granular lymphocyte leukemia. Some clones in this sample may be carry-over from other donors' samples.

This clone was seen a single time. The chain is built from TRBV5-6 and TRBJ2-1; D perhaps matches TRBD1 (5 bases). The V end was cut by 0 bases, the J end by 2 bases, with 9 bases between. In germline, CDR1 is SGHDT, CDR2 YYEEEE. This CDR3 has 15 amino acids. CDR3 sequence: CASSLGGIPYNEQFF. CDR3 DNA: TGTGCCAGCAGCTTGGGGGGCATCCCCTACAATGAGCAGTTCTTC. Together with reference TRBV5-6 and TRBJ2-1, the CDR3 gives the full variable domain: DAGVTQSPTHLIKTRGQQVTLRCSPKSGHDTVSWYQQALGQGPQFIFQYYEEEERQRGNFPDRFSGHQFPNYSSELNVNALLLGDSALYLCASSLGGIPYNEQFFGPGTRLTVL.

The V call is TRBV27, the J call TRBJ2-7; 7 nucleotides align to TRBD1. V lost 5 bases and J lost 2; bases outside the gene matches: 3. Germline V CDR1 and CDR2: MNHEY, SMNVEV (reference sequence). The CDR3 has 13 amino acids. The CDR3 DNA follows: TGTGCCAGCAGTCCGGACAGGCCCTACGAGCAGTACTTC. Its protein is CASSPDRPYEQYF.

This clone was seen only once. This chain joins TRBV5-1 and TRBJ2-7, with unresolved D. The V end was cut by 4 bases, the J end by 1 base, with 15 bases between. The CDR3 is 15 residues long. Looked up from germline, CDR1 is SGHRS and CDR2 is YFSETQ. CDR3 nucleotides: TGCGCCAGCAGCCGCGGAGATGCAGGATCCTACGAGCAGTACTTC. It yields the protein CASSRGDAGSYEQYF.

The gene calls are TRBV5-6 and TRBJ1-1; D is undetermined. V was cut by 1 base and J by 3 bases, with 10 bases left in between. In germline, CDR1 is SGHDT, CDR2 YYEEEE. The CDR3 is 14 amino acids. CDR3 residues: CASSLRAGYTEAFF. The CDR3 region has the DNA TGTGCCAGCAGCTTGAGAGCAGGTTACACTGAAGCTTTCTTT.

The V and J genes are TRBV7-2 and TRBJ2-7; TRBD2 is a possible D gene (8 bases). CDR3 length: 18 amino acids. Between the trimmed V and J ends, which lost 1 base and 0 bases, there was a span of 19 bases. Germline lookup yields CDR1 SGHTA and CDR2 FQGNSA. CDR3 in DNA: TGTGCCAGCAGCTTAGTCGTATCAGCGGGGGACAGCTCCTACGAGCAGTACTTC. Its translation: CASSLVVSAGDSSYEQYF. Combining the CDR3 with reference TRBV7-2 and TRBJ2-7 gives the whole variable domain GAGVSQSPSNKVTEKGKDVELRCDPISGHTALYWYRQSLGQGLEFLIYFQGNSAPDKSGLPSDRFSAERTGGSVSTLTIQRTQQEDSAVYLCASSLVVSAGDSSYEQYFGPGTRLTVT.

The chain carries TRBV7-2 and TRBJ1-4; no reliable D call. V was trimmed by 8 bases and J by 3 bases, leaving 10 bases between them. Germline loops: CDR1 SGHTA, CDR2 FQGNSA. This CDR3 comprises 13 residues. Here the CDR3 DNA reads TGTGCCAGCTCGACGGAAGCTAATGAAAAACTGTTTTTT. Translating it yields CASSTEANEKLFF.

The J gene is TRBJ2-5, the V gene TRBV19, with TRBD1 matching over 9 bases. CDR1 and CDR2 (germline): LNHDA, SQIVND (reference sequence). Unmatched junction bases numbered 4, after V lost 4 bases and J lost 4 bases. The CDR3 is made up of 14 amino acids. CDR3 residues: CASSTKTGGETQYF. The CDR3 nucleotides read TGTGCCAGTAGTACTAAGACAGGGGGAGAGACCCAGTACTTC. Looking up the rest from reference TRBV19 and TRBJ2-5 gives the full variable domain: DGGITQSPKYLFRKEGQNVTLSCEQNLNHDAMYWYRQDPGQGLRLIYYSQIVNDFQKGDIAEGYSVSREKKESFPLTVTSAQKNPTAFYLCASSTKTGGETQYFGPGTRLLVL.

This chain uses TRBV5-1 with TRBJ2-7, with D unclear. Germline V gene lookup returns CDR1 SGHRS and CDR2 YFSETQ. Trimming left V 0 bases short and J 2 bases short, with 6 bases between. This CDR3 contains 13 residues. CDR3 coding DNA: TGCGCCAGCAGCTTGGAGGCTACCTACGAGCAGTACTTC. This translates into CASSLEATYEQYF.

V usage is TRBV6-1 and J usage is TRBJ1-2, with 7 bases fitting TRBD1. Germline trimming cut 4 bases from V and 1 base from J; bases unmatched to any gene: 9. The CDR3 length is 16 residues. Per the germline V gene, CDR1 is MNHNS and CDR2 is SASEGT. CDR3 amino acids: CASSAVTGTVNYGYTF. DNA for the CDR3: TGTGCCAGCAGTGCCGTTACCGGGACAGTTAACTATGGCTACACCTTC.

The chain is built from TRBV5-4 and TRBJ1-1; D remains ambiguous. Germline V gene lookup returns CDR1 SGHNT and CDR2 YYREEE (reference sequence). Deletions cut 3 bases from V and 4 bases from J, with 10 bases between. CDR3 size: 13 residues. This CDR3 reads CASSWDTSTEAFF. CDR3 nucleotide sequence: TGTGCCAGCAGCTGGGATACAAGCACTGAAGCTTTCTTT.

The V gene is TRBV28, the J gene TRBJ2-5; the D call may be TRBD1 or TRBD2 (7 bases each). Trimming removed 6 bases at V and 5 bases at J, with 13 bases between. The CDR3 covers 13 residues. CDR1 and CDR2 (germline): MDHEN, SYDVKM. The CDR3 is CASRAQGGETQYF. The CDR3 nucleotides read TGTGCCAGCAGGGCCCAGGGGGGGGAGACCCAGTACTTC.

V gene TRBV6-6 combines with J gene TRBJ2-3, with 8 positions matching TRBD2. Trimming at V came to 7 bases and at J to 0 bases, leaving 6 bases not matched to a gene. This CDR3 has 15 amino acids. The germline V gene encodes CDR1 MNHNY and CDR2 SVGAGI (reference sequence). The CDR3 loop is CASTSGGLSTDTQYF. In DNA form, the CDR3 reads TGTGCCAGCACAAGCGGGGGCCTTAGCACAGATACGCAGTATTTT.

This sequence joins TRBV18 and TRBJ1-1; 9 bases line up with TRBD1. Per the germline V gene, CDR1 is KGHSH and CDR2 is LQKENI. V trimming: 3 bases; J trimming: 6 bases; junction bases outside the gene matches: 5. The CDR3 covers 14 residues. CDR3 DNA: TGTGCCAGCTCACCCAGGGACAGGGCGCCTGAAGCTTTCTTT. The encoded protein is CASSPRDRAPEAFF.

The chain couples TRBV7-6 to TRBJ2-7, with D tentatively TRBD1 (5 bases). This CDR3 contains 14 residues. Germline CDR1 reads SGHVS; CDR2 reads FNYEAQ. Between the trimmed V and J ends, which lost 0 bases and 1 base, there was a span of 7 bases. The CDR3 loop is CASSLAGQSYEQYF. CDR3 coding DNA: TGTGCCAGCAGCTTAGCTGGACAATCCTACGAGCAGTACTTC.

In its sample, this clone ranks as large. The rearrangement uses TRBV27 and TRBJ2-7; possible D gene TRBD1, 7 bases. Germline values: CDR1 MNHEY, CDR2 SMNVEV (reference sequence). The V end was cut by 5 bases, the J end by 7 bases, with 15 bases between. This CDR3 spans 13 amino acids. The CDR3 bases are TGTGCCAGCAGTCCCACCTCAGGGGGGGAGCAGTACTTC. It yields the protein CASSPTSGGEQYF.

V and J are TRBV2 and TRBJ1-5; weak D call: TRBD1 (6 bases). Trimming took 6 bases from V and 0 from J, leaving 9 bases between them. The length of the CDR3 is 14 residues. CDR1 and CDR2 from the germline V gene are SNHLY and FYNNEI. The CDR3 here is CASSDRYSNQPQHF. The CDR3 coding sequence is TGTGCCAGCAGCGACAGGTATAGCAATCAGCCCCAGCATTTT.

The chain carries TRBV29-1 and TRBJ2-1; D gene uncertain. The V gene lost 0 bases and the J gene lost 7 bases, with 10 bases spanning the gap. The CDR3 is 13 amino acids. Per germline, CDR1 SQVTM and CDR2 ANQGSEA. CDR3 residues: CSVEEGVRNEQFF. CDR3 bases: TGCAGCGTTGAAGAGGGCGTAAGAAATGAGCAGTTCTTC.

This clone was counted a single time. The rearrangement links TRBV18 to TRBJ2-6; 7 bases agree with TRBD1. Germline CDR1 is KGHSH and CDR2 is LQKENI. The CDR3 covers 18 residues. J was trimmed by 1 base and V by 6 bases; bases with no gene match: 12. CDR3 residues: CASSLNSGTASGANVLTF. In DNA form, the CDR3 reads TGTGCCAGCTCCCTCAATTCCGGGACAGCTTCTGGGGCCAACGTCCTGACTTTC.

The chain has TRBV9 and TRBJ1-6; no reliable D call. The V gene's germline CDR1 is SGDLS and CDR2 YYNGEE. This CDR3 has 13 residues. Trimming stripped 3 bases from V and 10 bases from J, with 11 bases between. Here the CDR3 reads CASSGSPLSPLHF. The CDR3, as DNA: TGTGCCAGCAGCGGGTCCCCTTTATCACCCCTCCACTTT.

The CDR3 protein is CAISGKISTDTQYF. The CDR3 DNA reads TGTGCCATCAGTGGGAAGATTAGCACAGATACGCAGTATTTT. The V and J genes are TRBV10-3 and TRBJ2-3; D remains unclear. This CDR3 has 14 amino acids. CDR1 is ENHRY and CDR2 is SYGVKD in the germline V gene. The V end lost 4 bases, the J end lost 0 bases, and 8 bases lay between the germline ends.

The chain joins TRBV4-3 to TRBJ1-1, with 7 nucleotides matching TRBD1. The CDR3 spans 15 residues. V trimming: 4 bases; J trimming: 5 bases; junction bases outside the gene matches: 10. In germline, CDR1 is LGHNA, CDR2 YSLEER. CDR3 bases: TGCGCCAGCAGCCCGACACAGGGGAGTTTTACTGAAGCTTTCTTT. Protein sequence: CASSPTQGSFTEAFF.